This record looks at one TCR beta chain sequence and its context. These data are taken from a study of PD-1 blockade in classical Hodgkin lymphoma. CDR1 is SQVTM, CDR2 ANQGSEA, per germline. Trimming pared 7 bases from V and 5 bases from J, leaving 6 bases between. The CDR3 contains 10 residues. Documented time point: cycle 4 day 1 (C4D1), after 5 to 7 weeks of nivolumab. All patients relapsed after autologous stem cell transplantation, and brentuximab vedotin exposure varied. Using immunoSEQ multiplex PCR, the repertoire was profiled, and TCRdb retains in-frame clones only, with some absent. This table holds some 48,000 clones, roughly 80% found once.

The sequencing here drew on peripheral blood mononuclear cells (PBMCs), taken before the fourth cycle of nivolumab. The sequence derives from a human donor with classical Hodgkin lymphoma. The genes are TRBV29-1 and TRBJ2-1; the D is unclear. The chain's CDR3 is CSAKNNEQFF. The CDR3 bases are TGCAGCGCAAAGAACAATGAGCAGTTCTTC.